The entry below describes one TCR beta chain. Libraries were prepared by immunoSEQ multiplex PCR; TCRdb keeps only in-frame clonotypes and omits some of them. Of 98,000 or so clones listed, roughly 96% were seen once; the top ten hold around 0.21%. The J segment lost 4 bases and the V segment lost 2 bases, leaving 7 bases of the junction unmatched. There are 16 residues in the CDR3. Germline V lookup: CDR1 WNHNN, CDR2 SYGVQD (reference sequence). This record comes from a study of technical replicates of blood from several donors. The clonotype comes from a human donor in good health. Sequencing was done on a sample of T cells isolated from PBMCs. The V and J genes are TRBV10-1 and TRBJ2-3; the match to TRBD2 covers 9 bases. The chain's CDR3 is CASSEVGGRVSDTQYF. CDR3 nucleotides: TGCGCCAGCAGTGAGGTGGGCGGGAGGGTGTCAGATACGCAGTATTTT.